The 17 T cell receptor gamma chains below come from one sample, sequenced in a study of gamma-delta T cells after stem cell transplantation. TCRdb redid clone calling on the RT-PCR reads using CATT. The profile covers about 410 gamma-chain clones, with roughly 60% appearing a single time and 36% taken by the ten largest. The sample comprised gamma-delta T cells. The receptors were sampled from a human donor. It is not recorded whose cells these are; they may come from a transplant donor.

V and J are TRGV9 and TRGJP. TCRdb supplies no J gene; here it was assigned by aligning the nucleotide sequence to germline. The CDR3 totals 18 residues. Germline V gene sequence: CDR1 GITISATS, CDR2 ISYDGTV (reference sequence). J was trimmed by 7 bases and V by 1 base; bases with no gene match: 10. The CDR3 loop reads CALWEVANRELGKKIKVF. Here the CDR3 DNA reads TGTGCCTTGTGGGAGGTAGCTAACCGTGAGTTGGGCAAAAAAATCAAGGTATTT.

As to this clone: A read error is possible here, since a much larger clone lies one base away. Other DNA sequences of this sample code for an identical CDR3. The gene calls are TRGV9 and TRGJP. Because TCRdb records no J gene, it was assigned here through a match of the DNA to germline. V was pared by 0 bases and J by 5 bases, with 4 bases of the junction left unmatched. The CDR3 covers 17 residues. Germline CDR1 GITISATS, CDR2 ISYDGTV (reference sequence). CDR3 DNA sequence: TGTGCCTTGTGGGAGGTGCGCGAAGAGTTGGGCAAAAAAATCAAGGTATTT. As protein: CALWEVREELGKKIKVF.

Comment on this clone: This specimen includes other DNA sequences encoding the same CDR3. The chain uses TRGV9 and TRGJP. TCRdb offers no J gene call, so here the DNA was matched to germline to obtain one. Germline loops: CDR1 GITISATS, CDR2 ISYDGTV (reference sequence). This CDR3 contains 15 residues. With 0 bases clipped from V and 10 bases from J, the junction kept 3 bases outside the gene matches. The CDR3 nucleotides are TGTGCCTTGTGGGAGGTGGCATTGGGCAAAAAAATCAAGGTATTT. It encodes CALWEVALGKKIKVF.

This clone came up a few times. The same CDR3 can be traced to other DNA sequences in this sample. The J gene is TRGJP, the V gene TRGV9. TCRdb is silent on the J gene; assignment here came from matching the DNA to germline. Trimming cost V 0 bases and J 2 bases; bases outside gene matches: 1. The V gene's germline CDR1 is GITISATS and CDR2 ISYDGTV (reference sequence). The CDR3 runs to 17 residues. This chain's CDR3 is CALWEVRQELGKKIKVF. CDR3 DNA sequence: TGTGCCTTGTGGGAGGTGCGGCAAGAGTTGGGCAAAAAAATCAAGGTATTT.

This chain uses TRGV9 with TRGJP. As TCRdb names no J gene, one was assigned here on the basis of a DNA match to germline. J gave up 5 bases and V 3 bases, and 10 bases lay outside the gene matches. The CDR3 is 18 residues long. Germline V gives CDR1 GITISATS, CDR2 ISYDGTV (reference sequence). The CDR3 protein is CALWESSKKELGKKIKVF. CDR3 sequence (DNA): TGTGCCTTGTGGGAGTCGAGCAAAAAAGAGTTGGGCAAAAAAATCAAGGTATTT.

This clone was detected only a few times. The chain has TRGV9 and TRGJP. The J gene, absent from TCRdb, was called here by matching the DNA to germline. The V segment lost 0 bases and the J segment 1 base; nucleotides outside the gene matches: 6. CDR1 is GITISATS, CDR2 ISYDGTV, per germline (reference sequence). The CDR3 loop spans 19 amino acids. CDR3 sequence: CALWEVQLGQELGKKIKVF. In DNA form, the CDR3 reads TGTGCCTTGTGGGAGGTGCAACTAGGGCAAGAGTTGGGCAAAAAAATCAAGGTATTT.

Note on this clone: A far larger clone is a single base away, which makes a read error likely. No J gene was assigned, while the V gene was called as TRGV9. The CDR3 has 14 amino acids. Looked up from germline, CDR1 is GITISATS and CDR2 is ISYDGTV (reference sequence). The DNA for the CDR3 is TGTGCCTTGTGGGAAGAGTTGGGCAAAAAAATCGAGGTATTT. Amino acids: CALWEELGKKIEVF.

The chain recombines TRGV9 with TRGJP. TCRdb does not report a J gene; here it was assigned by matching the DNA to germline references. V was pared by 1 base and J by 6 bases, with 3 bases of the junction left unmatched. Per the germline V gene, CDR1 is GITISATS and CDR2 is ISYDGTV (reference sequence). The length of the CDR3 is 16 residues. CDR3 nucleotide sequence: TGTGCCTTGTGGGAGGTCATAGAGTTGGGCAAAAAAATCAAGGTATTT. This gives the protein CALWEVIELGKKIKVF.

Worth noting for this clone: The sample has other DNA sequences that encode this CDR3 too. This rearrangement joins TRGV9 to TRGJP. No J gene is reported in TCRdb; it was inferred here by comparing the DNA with germline. Germline CDR1 GITISATS, CDR2 ISYDGTV (reference sequence). The length of the CDR3 is 16 residues. The V and J ends lost 2 bases and 5 bases, in that order; junction bases with no gene match: 3. This CDR3 reads CALWEEKELGKKIKVF. The DNA for the CDR3 is TGTGCCTTGTGGGAGGAGAAAGAGTTGGGCAAAAAAATCAAGGTATTT.

A remark on this clone: Just one base apart from a much larger clone, this may be a read error. Other DNA sequences in this sample translate to the same CDR3. The chain couples TRGV9 to TRGJP. TCRdb records no J gene; here it was assigned by comparing the DNA to germline. Per germline, CDR1 GITISATS and CDR2 ISYDGTV (reference sequence). The CDR3 consists of 16 residues. Trimming cost V 1 base and J 7 bases; bases outside gene matches: 4. The CDR3 region has the DNA TGTGCCTTGTGGGAGGTAGGGGAGTTGGGCAAAAAAATCAAGGTATTT. This codes for CALWEVGELGKKIKVF.

The rearrangement joins TRGV9 to TRGJP. The J gene, left out of TCRdb, was set here by checking the DNA against germline. J was trimmed by 5 bases and V by 0 bases; bases with no gene match: 4. From germline, CDR1 is GITISATS and CDR2 ISYDGTV (reference sequence). There are 17 residues in the CDR3. The CDR3 loop reads CALWEVKEELGKKIKVF. The CDR3, as DNA: TGTGCCTTGTGGGAGGTGAAGGAAGAGTTGGGCAAAAAAATCAAGGTATTT.

The V and J genes are TRGV9 and TRGJP. No J gene was available from TCRdb, and it was assigned here by a germline match of the DNA. This CDR3 contains 17 residues. Germline V gene sequence: CDR1 GITISATS, CDR2 ISYDGTV (reference sequence). V dropped 2 bases and J dropped 7; count of bases not matched to a gene: 8. The CDR3 here is CALWEAQAELGKKIKVF. CDR3 sequence (DNA): TGTGCCTTGTGGGAGGCCCAAGCGGAGTTGGGCAAAAAAATCAAGGTATTT.

Of note for this clone: This is likely an artifact of a read error, given a far larger clone one base away. No V gene was called, though TRGJ1 or TRGJ2 was called as the J gene. This CDR3 spans 13 amino acids. This CDR3 reads CALWEADYHKKLF. Written as DNA, the CDR3 is TGTGCCTTGTGGGAGGCCGATTATCATAAGAAACTCTTT.

Turning to this clone: At one of its ends the junction is not consistent with the germline gene, which may arise from a read error. This chain joins TRGV9 and TRGJ1 or TRGJ2. TCRdb leaves out the J gene; it was filled in here by matching the DNA to germline. Germline V gene data show CDR1 as GITISATS and CDR2 as ISYDGTV (reference sequence). The CDR3 is made up of 11 amino acids. The CDR3 nucleotides are TGTGCCCTGTGGGATTATTATAAGAAACTCTTT. This codes for CALWDYYKKLF.

The chain is built from TRGV9 and TRGJP. TCRdb lists no J gene, so it was determined here by aligning the DNA to germline. This CDR3 spans 16 amino acids. Germline trimming cut 4 bases from V and 4 bases from J; bases unmatched to any gene: 4. Germline CDR1 and CDR2: GITISATS and ISYDGTV (reference sequence). The CDR3 spells CALWEHQELGKKIKVF. CDR3 DNA sequence: TGTGCCTTGTGGGAACACCAAGAGTTGGGCAAAAAAATCAAGGTATTT.

This clone was observed a few times. The chain uses TRGV9 and TRGJP. No J gene was available from TCRdb, and it was assigned here by a germline match of the DNA. V was clipped by 2 bases and J by 11 bases; unmatched bases: 9. Germline lookup yields CDR1 GITISATS and CDR2 ISYDGTV (reference sequence). The CDR3 extends over 16 amino acids. The CDR3 here is CALWEATKLGKKIKVF. The CDR3 DNA reads as TGTGCCTTGTGGGAGGCAACAAAGCTGGGCAAAAAAATCAAGGTATTT.

Points on this clone: Sequence at one end of the junction differs from germline and may be a read error. The V gene is TRGV9, the J gene TRGJP. No J gene was available from TCRdb, and it was assigned here by a germline match of the DNA. The CDR3 spans 16 residues. From germline, CDR1 is GITISATS and CDR2 ISYDGTV (reference sequence). This chain's CDR3 is CALWVAGEWGKKIKVF. CDR3 coding DNA: TGTGCCTTGTGGGTAGCGGGGGAGTGGGGCAAAAAAATCAAGGTATTT.